This paragraph covers one T cell receptor (beta chain) sequence. There are 15 residues in the CDR3. In germline, CDR1 is SGHAT, CDR2 FQNNGV. One entry per CDR3 protein, without DNA, is what TCRdb gives after re-calling the 5' RACE reads. The specimen's table records over 200,000 distinct CDR3 sequences. This entry is derived from a study of T cells expressing NK-cell markers. Study at large: Out of eight donors sequenced, seven tested HCMV-seropositive and the remaining one seronegative.

Sequenced material: blood T cells: a sorted CD56 or NKG2C T cell subset, CD4+ or CD8+ T cells, or bulk PBMC T cells (not recorded which). The receptor comes from a man between 18 and 35 years old in good health. V and J are TRBV11-2 and TRBJ2-5; the D call from TCRdb, TRBD1, cannot be confirmed without DNA. This CDR3 is CASSPRQSSQETQYF.